These 20 T cell receptor beta chains were sequenced from one sample in a study of cytomegalovirus exposure and HLA in healthy donors. PCR amplification relied on 60 Vbeta primers (plus 13 Jbeta primers). This table comes from immunoSEQ multiplex PCR, and its TCRdb copy is limited to in-frame clones, with some not included. The sample records 35,000 to 50,000 clones, roughly three quarters being singletons. The sample was PBMCs. Receptor source: a man aged 35 to 55 in good health and CMV-seronegative.

The chain employs TRBV9 and TRBJ1-4, with a tentative D call TRBD1 (6 bases). The CDR3 contains 15 residues. Trimming took 2 bases from V and 3 from J, leaving 11 bases between them. The germline V gene has CDR1 SGDLS and CDR2 YYNGEE. The DNA for the CDR3 is TGTGCCAGCAGCGTCGGACAGCCGCCTAATGAAAAACTGTTTTTT. Translated: CASSVGQPPNEKLFF. The entire variable domain, with the rest obtained from reference TRBV9 and TRBJ1-4, is as follows: DSGVTQTPKHLITATGQRVTLRCSPRSGDLSVYWYQQSLDQGLQFLIQYYNGEERAKGNILERFSAQQFPDLHSELNLSSLELGDSALYFCASSVGQPPNEKLFFGSGTQLSVL.

The rearrangement uses TRBV5-4 and TRBJ2-7; D may be TRBD2 (5 bases). Germline values: CDR1 SGHNT, CDR2 YYREEE (reference sequence). The CDR3 length is 13 residues. Trimming left V 1 base short and J 0 bases short, with 5 bases between. The CDR3 is CASSLRGSYEQYF. For the CDR3, the DNA is TGTGCCAGCAGCTTGCGGGGCTCCTACGAGCAGTACTTC.

This clone was recorded a few times. V usage is TRBV27 and J usage is TRBJ2-7; the D gene is possibly TRBD2 (6 bases). The CDR3 is 15 residues long. Trimming took 6 bases from V and 7 from J, leaving 22 bases between them. CDR1 is MNHEY and CDR2 is SMNVEV in the germline V gene (reference sequence). This CDR3 is CASSHPERAVWEQYF. The CDR3 DNA follows: TGTGCCAGCAGCCACCCGGAGCGGGCGGTTTGGGAGCAGTACTTC.

The chain combines TRBV25-1 with TRBJ2-7; 8 nucleotides match TRBD2. V gave up 4 bases and J gave up 2 bases; unmatched junction bases: 7. Germline CDR1 is MGHDK and CDR2 is SYGVNS. The CDR3 covers 15 residues. The CDR3 region is CASSVAAGATYEQYF. The CDR3 DNA follows: TGTGCCAGCAGTGTAGCAGCGGGGGCCACCTACGAGCAGTACTTC.

The rearrangement joins TRBV30 to TRBJ2-7; the match to TRBD2 covers 8 bases. The CDR3 extends over 13 amino acids. CDR1 is GTSNPN, CDR2 SVGIG, per germline (reference sequence). V gave up 0 bases and J gave up 4 bases; unmatched junction bases: 2. As DNA, the CDR3 is TGTGCCTGGAGTGTCGGGAGGGCGTACGAGCAGTACTTC. It codes for CAWSVGRAYEQYF.

This chain connects TRBV30 to TRBJ1-6, with D perhaps matching TRBD1 (6 bases). This CDR3 has 15 residues. Looked up from germline, CDR1 is GTSNPN and CDR2 is SVGIG (reference sequence). Trimming took off 0 bases at V and 7 bases at J, with 13 bases between the two ends. The CDR3 nucleotides are TGTGCCTGGAGTGTACGGCCAGGGGACAATTCACCCCTCCACTTT. It encodes CAWSVRPGDNSPLHF.

CDR3 in amino acids: CASSPRTGGLGNEQFF. Here the CDR3 DNA reads TGCGCCAGCAGCCCCCGTACAGGGGGCTTGGGAAATGAGCAGTTCTTC. The V and J genes are TRBV5-1 and TRBJ2-1; 9 bases agree with TRBD1. Germline CDR1 SGHRS, CDR2 YFSETQ. The J segment lost 7 bases and the V segment lost 4 bases, leaving 12 bases of the junction unmatched. This CDR3 has 16 residues.

The rearrangement joins TRBV30 to TRBJ2-1; the match to TRBD2 covers 7 bases. J was trimmed by 3 bases and V by 3 bases; bases with no gene match: 5. Germline V gene sequence: CDR1 GTSNPN, CDR2 SVGIG (reference sequence). This CDR3 has 14 amino acids. The CDR3 spells CAWSWGGNYNEQFF. The DNA for the CDR3 is TGTGCCTGGAGCTGGGGGGGGAACTACAATGAGCAGTTCTTC.

In its sample, this clone was seen a few times. The chain employs TRBV5-6 and TRBJ1-2; D call uncertain. Per germline, CDR1 SGHDT and CDR2 YYEEEE. V was trimmed by 4 bases and J by 8 bases, leaving 9 bases between them. This CDR3 comprises 11 residues. CDR3 protein: CASSREHGYTF. The CDR3 nucleotides read TGTGCCAGCAGCCGGGAACACGGCTACACCTTC.

The V gene is TRBV4-3, the J gene TRBJ2-2, with D possibly TRBD2 on 6 matching bases. Between the trimmed V and J ends, which lost 3 bases and 1 base, there was a span of 9 bases. From germline, CDR1 is LGHNA and CDR2 YSLEER. The CDR3 length is 15 residues. This chain's CDR3 is CASSHLGGNTGELFF. The CDR3 nucleotides read TGCGCCAGCAGCCACCTGGGAGGGAACACCGGGGAGCTGTTTTTT.

The rearrangement joins TRBV6-5 to TRBJ1-5, with 8 bases that match TRBD1. This CDR3 has 15 residues. Looked up from germline, CDR1 is MNHEY and CDR2 is SVGAGI. Trimming at V came to 10 bases and at J to 3 bases, leaving 11 bases not matched to a gene. The CDR3 protein is CATAADRGNNQPQHF. The CDR3 DNA reads TGTGCCACCGCCGCCGACAGGGGTAACAATCAGCCCCAGCATTTT.

This clone was seen a few times. The rearrangement links TRBV6-1 to TRBJ1-2; D is uncertain. The ends were cut back, 0 bases at V and 0 bases at J, with 8 bases in the middle. This CDR3 is built from 15 residues. CDR1 is MNHNS, CDR2 SASEGT, per germline. CDR3 nucleotides: TGTGCCAGCAGTGAAGCGATGGAGACTAACTATGGCTACACCTTC. Its protein is CASSEAMETNYGYTF.

This chain joins TRBV29-1 and TRBJ2-5; a possible D gene is TRBD2 (6 bases). The ends were cut back, 7 bases at V and 4 bases at J, with 16 bases in the middle. Germline loops: CDR1 SQVTM, CDR2 ANQGSEA. The CDR3 runs to 13 residues. CDR3 amino acids: CSGEAALGETQYF. Written as DNA, the CDR3 is TGCAGCGGGGAGGCGGCCTTGGGAGAGACCCAGTACTTC.

The DNA of the CDR3 is TGTGCCAGCAGCCCTTCTAGCGGGGGTGTAACGCAGTATTTT. It specifies CASSPSSGGVTQYF. The chain uses TRBV7-2 and TRBJ2-3; 10 bases agree with TRBD2. Germline CDR1 SGHTA, CDR2 FQGNSA. Trimming cost V 5 bases and J 9 bases; bases outside gene matches: 8. The CDR3 extends over 14 amino acids.

This clone was seen only once. The chain has TRBV5-6 and TRBJ1-2; TRBD1 aligns across 11 bases. Germline CDR1 reads SGHDT; CDR2 reads YYEEEE. The CDR3 sequence is 16 residues long. Losses at the gene ends were 3 bases for V and 4 bases for J; bases not matched to a gene: 8. The CDR3 bases are TGTGCCAGCAGCTCATCGGGACAGGGGGTACGCTATGGCTACACCTTC. It translates to CASSSSGQGVRYGYTF.

This clone occurred a few times. This rearrangement joins TRBV4-3 to TRBJ1-2, with a possible D match to TRBD1 (6 bases). V dropped 3 bases and J dropped 6 bases, with 11 bases sitting between them. The length of the CDR3 is 13 residues. From germline, CDR1 is LGHNA and CDR2 YSLEER. The CDR3 sequence is CASSHRYRDGYTF. CDR3 nucleotides: TGCGCCAGCAGCCACCGATACAGGGATGGCTACACCTTC.

The chain links TRBV10-1 to TRBJ1-5, with D unresolved. The CDR3 consists of 15 residues. The germline V and J ends were trimmed by 3 bases and 4 bases, with 13 bases remaining between them. Germline V gene lookup returns CDR1 WNHNN and CDR2 SYGVQD (reference sequence). Here the CDR3 DNA reads TGCGCCAGCAGTGAACAGTTAAGAGGGAATCAGCCCCAGCATTTT. Amino acid sequence: CASSEQLRGNQPQHF.

This clone was counted a few times. This chain uses TRBV6-1 with TRBJ2-7; possible D gene TRBD1, 5 bases. The CDR3 runs 13 residues. Between the trimmed V and J ends, which lost 4 bases and 1 base, there was a span of 8 bases. CDR1 is MNHNS and CDR2 is SASEGT in the germline V gene. CDR3 sequence: CASSADRSYEQYF. DNA of the CDR3: TGTGCCAGCAGTGCCGACAGATCCTACGAGCAGTACTTC.

The chain is built from TRBV4-1 and TRBJ2-2; D is possibly TRBD2 (6 bases). This CDR3 region has 15 residues. Germline values: CDR1 MGHRA, CDR2 YSYEKL. V was pared by 4 bases and J by 6 bases, with 15 bases between. The CDR3 is CASSRAPGLPGELFF. The CDR3 region has the DNA TGCGCCAGCAGCCGGGCGCCGGGACTTCCCGGGGAGCTGTTTTTT.

The chain couples TRBV4-2 to TRBJ1-1; a weak D match, TRBD1 (5 bases). This CDR3 has 14 residues. CDR1 and CDR2 (germline): LGHNA, YNFKEQ. With 1 base removed from V and 5 bases from J, the gap between germline ends came to 11 bases. CDR3 sequence (DNA): TGTGCCAGCAGCCAAGCGGGGGGGGATACTGAAGCTTTCTTT. This sequence encodes CASSQAGGDTEAFF.